The 23 T cell receptor beta chains in this list originate from one sample, sequenced in a study of post-analysis software for immune sequencing data. General study results and limits: Elevated frequency relative to controls characterized four or five TRBV segments in patients, TRBV5-6, TRBV5-1 and TRBV20-1 among them.

Unique-molecular-identifier-tagged TCR beta cDNA libraries were used. MiXCR was run by TCRdb on the PCR reads, yielding one entry per CDR3 protein. The repertoire holds approximately 630,000 distinct CDR3 sequences, with approximately 60% as singletons. Their antigens are not known. Sample: blood. These receptors were taken from a girl aged 2-10 years with multiple sclerosis.

The chain joins TRBV29-1 to TRBJ2-1; D is tentatively TRBD1 or TRBD2 (5 bases each). Trimming removed 6 bases from V and 3 bases from J, with 18 bases in between. This CDR3 comprises 15 residues. Germline values: CDR1 SQVTM, CDR2 ANQGSEA. The DNA of the CDR3 is TGCAGCGTGAAGGGGAGCCAGCAACACTACAATGAGCAGTTCTTC. This sequence encodes CSVKGSQQHYNEQFF.

At least ten counts were recorded for this clonotype. This chain connects TRBV7-2 to TRBJ1-1; 8 bases are shared with TRBD1. V lost 5 bases to trimming and J lost 0 bases; unmatched junction nucleotides: 5. This CDR3 has 15 amino acids. The V gene's germline CDR1 is SGHTA and CDR2 FQGNSA. This chain's CDR3 is CASSTQGQVNTEAFF. Here the CDR3 DNA reads TGTGCCAGCAGCACTCAGGGACAGGTGAACACTGAAGCTTTCTTT. The variable domain in full, completed from reference TRBV7-2 and TRBJ1-1, reads GAGVSQSPSNKVTEKGKDVELRCDPISGHTALYWYRQSLGQGLEFLIYFQGNSAPDKSGLPSDRFSAERTGGSVSTLTIQRTQQEDSAVYLCASSTQGQVNTEAFFGQGTRLTVV.

This chain connects TRBV5-1 to TRBJ2-1; 12 bases are a match to TRBD2. CDR1 is SGHRS and CDR2 is YFSETQ in the germline V gene. CDR3 length equals 18 residues. V gave up 0 bases and J gave up 4 bases; unmatched junction bases: 8. The CDR3 nucleotides are TGCGCCAGCAGCTTGGGCCCGGCTAGCGGGAGGGGTTACAATGAGCAGTTCTTC. The encoded protein is CASSLGPASGRGYNEQFF.

The chain carries TRBV13 and TRBJ1-6, with D hard to call. The CDR3 extends over 13 amino acids. Deletions cut 1 base from V and 9 bases from J, with 7 bases between. The V gene's germline CDR1 is PRHDT and CDR2 FYEKMQ (reference sequence). The CDR3 nucleotides read TGTGCCAGCAGCTTAGTGGGCCCTTCACCCCTCCACTTT. Residues: CASSLVGPSPLHF.

The chain has TRBV6-2 or TRBV6-3 and TRBJ2-5, with D possibly being TRBD2 (6 bases). Trimming cost V 2 bases and J 7 bases, with 14 bases left between them. This CDR3 spans 14 amino acids. The V gene's germline CDR1 is MNHEY and CDR2 SVGEGT. CDR3 sequence: CASSYIGSKVTQYF. Here the CDR3 DNA reads TGTGCCAGCAGTTACATCGGGAGTAAAGTGACCCAGTACTTC.

The chain carries TRBV7-9 and TRBJ2-5; TRBD2 agrees at 11 bases. The V and J ends lost 5 bases and 2 bases, in that order; junction bases with no gene match: 4. This CDR3 has 15 residues. Germline CDR1 is SEHNR and CDR2 is FQNEAQ (reference sequence). CDR3 coding DNA: TGTGCCAGCAGCGTGGGACTAGCGGATCAAGAGACCCAGTACTTC. Protein product: CASSVGLADQETQYF.

J is TRBJ2-3 and V is TRBV20-1; 8 bases align to TRBD1. The CDR3 spans 15 residues. From germline, CDR1 is DFQATT and CDR2 SNEGSKA (reference sequence). V was pared by 6 bases and J by 0 bases, with 8 bases of the junction left unmatched. The CDR3 loop reads CSADDRGLSTDTQYF. For the CDR3, the DNA is TGCAGTGCGGATGACAGGGGACTCAGCACAGATACGCAGTATTTT.

As for this clonotype: Germline and junction disagree at one end, which may indicate a read error. V gene TRBV5-6 combines with J gene TRBJ2-3, with D perhaps matching TRBD1 (5 bases). CDR1 and CDR2 from the germline V gene are SGHDT and YYEEEE. This CDR3 is 14 amino acids long. The DNA for the CDR3 is TGTGCCAGCCGCTTCTTGGACAAAGCAGATACGCAGTATTTT. Translating it yields CASRFLDKADTQYF.

This chain links TRBV5-6 with TRBJ2-5; 12 bases align to TRBD2. This CDR3 comprises 15 residues. CDR1 SGHDT and CDR2 YYEEEE come from the germline V gene. V trimming: 1 base; J trimming: 5 bases; junction bases outside the gene matches: 3. The CDR3 DNA follows: TGTGCCAGCAGCTTGACTAGCGGGGGGTTGGAGACCCAGTACTTC. Amino acid sequence: CASSLTSGGLETQYF. Looking up the rest from reference TRBV5-6 and TRBJ2-5 gives the full variable domain: DAGVTQSPTHLIKTRGQQVTLRCSPKSGHDTVSWYQQALGQGPQFIFQYYEEEERQRGNFPDRFSGHQFPNYSSELNVNALLLGDSALYLCASSLTSGGLETQYFGPGTRLLVL.

The V and J genes are TRBV10-3 and TRBJ1-4; D uncertain. Trimming pared 1 base from V and 6 bases from J, leaving 6 bases between. The CDR3 spans 13 residues. Germline CDR1 ENHRY, CDR2 SYGVKD. The CDR3 nucleotides read TGTGCCATCAGTGAGTACCCGGATGAAAAACTGTTTTTT. It codes for CAISEYPDEKLFF.

The chain is built from TRBV7-8 and TRBJ2-1, with 16 bases identical to TRBD2. The J segment lost 12 bases and the V segment lost 5 bases, leaving 7 bases of the junction unmatched. CDR1 is SGHVS, CDR2 FQNEAQ, per germline. The CDR3 is 15 amino acids. CDR3 DNA sequence: TGTGCCAGCAGCCAGGGACTAGCGGGAGGGGGCGGGCAGTTCTTC. Its protein product is CASSQGLAGGGGQFF. Using reference TRBV7-8 and TRBJ2-1 for the parts outside the CDR3, the full variable domain is GAGVSQSPRYKVAKRGQDVALRCDPISGHVSLFWYQQALGQGPEFLTYFQNEAQLDKSGLPSDRFFAERPEGSVSTLKIQRTQQEDSAVYLCASSQGLAGGGGQFFGPGTRLTVL.

Turning to this clonotype: The junction shows a germline mismatch at one end, possibly a read error. The chain recombines TRBV7-9 with TRBJ2-2; the D gene is possibly TRBD1 (7 bases). Per the germline V gene, CDR1 is SEHNR and CDR2 is FQNEAQ (reference sequence). This CDR3 spans 15 amino acids. CDR3 DNA: TGTGCCAGCAGCGTTGGACAGGCCAACACCGGGGGGCTGTTTTTT. Translated, it gives CASSVGQANTGGLFF.

The V gene is TRBV28, the J gene TRBJ2-1, with a possible D match to TRBD1 (5 bases). This CDR3 has 13 amino acids. Trimming left V 7 bases short and J 2 bases short, with 9 bases between. Germline CDR1 reads MDHEN; CDR2 reads SYDVKM. The chain's CDR3 is CASTWGAYNEQFF. CDR3 DNA: TGTGCCAGCACCTGGGGCGCCTACAATGAGCAGTTCTTC. The full variable domain, completed using reference TRBV28 and TRBJ2-1, is DVKVTQSSRYLVKRTGEKVFLECVQDMDHENMFWYRQDPGLGLRLIYFSYDVKMKEKGDIPEGYSVSREKKERFSLILESASTNQTSMYLCASTWGAYNEQFFGPGTRLTVL.

The chain couples TRBV6-2 or TRBV6-3 to TRBJ2-1, with 10 positions matching TRBD2. Germline V gene lookup returns CDR1 MNHEY and CDR2 SVGEGT. The junction had 5 bases not matched to a gene; V was cut back by 6 bases and J by 0 bases. This CDR3 has 16 amino acids. CDR3 sequence reads: CASSWTSGNSYNEQFF. CDR3 bases: TGTGCCAGCAGCTGGACTAGCGGAAACTCCTACAATGAGCAGTTCTTC.

This clonotype was found once. The chain combines TRBV4-3 with TRBJ2-3; D is perhaps TRBD1 (6 bases). The CDR3 is 16 amino acids. Germline V gene sequence: CDR1 LGHNA, CDR2 YSLEER. Trimming took 1 base from V and 6 from J, leaving 17 bases between them. For the CDR3, the DNA is TGCGCCAGCAGCCAAGGGTTCGACAGGCCCTGGGATACGCAGTATTTT. Its protein product is CASSQGFDRPWDTQYF.

This clonotype was detected only a few times. The V gene is TRBV3-1, the J gene TRBJ2-7; D call uncertain. Germline lookup yields CDR1 LGHDT and CDR2 YNNKEL (reference sequence). V was pared by 0 bases and J by 0 bases, with 9 bases between. The CDR3 runs to 15 residues. The CDR3, as DNA: TGTGCCAGCAGCCAAGATCTTGCTCCCTCCTACGAGCAGTACTTC. Translation: CASSQDLAPSYEQYF.

The chain is built from TRBV7-9 and TRBJ2-1, with D possibly being TRBD2 (5 bases). Germline values: CDR1 SEHNR, CDR2 FQNEAQ (reference sequence). V was cut by 6 bases and J by 6 bases, with 12 bases left in between. The CDR3 consists of 13 residues. The CDR3, as DNA: TGTGCCAGCAGGGAGGCAAAATTCAATGAGCAGTTCTTC. Translated: CASREAKFNEQFF.

This sequence joins TRBV29-1 and TRBJ2-7; D is undetermined. With the DNA end fitting TRBJ2-5 better, the J assignment may be wrong. The germline V gene encodes CDR1 SQVTM and CDR2 ANQGSEA. The CDR3 is 11 residues long. CDR3 in amino acids: CSVEPKETQYF. The DNA for the CDR3 is TGCAGCGTTGAGCCAAAAGAGACCCAGTACTTC.

The chain is built from TRBV20-1 and TRBJ1-2; tentative D call: TRBD1 (6 bases). This CDR3 contains 12 residues. Germline V gene lookup returns CDR1 DFQATT and CDR2 SNEGSKA (reference sequence). V dropped 1 base and J dropped 6 bases, with 9 bases sitting between them. DNA for the CDR3: TGCAGTGCTAGAGTCCCAGGGGATGGCTACACCTTC. Protein sequence: CSARVPGDGYTF.

The chain links TRBV7-2 to TRBJ2-3; 8 positions match TRBD2. The CDR3 sequence is 17 residues long. Germline CDR1 and CDR2: SGHTA and FQGNSA. V lost 1 base and J lost 0; bases outside the gene matches: 6. The CDR3 DNA reads TGTGCCAGCAGCTTAGTTGGGCGCGGGGGGAGCACAGATACGCAGTATTTT. The encoded protein is CASSLVGRGGSTDTQYF.

The chain employs TRBV7-9 and TRBJ1-1; TRBD1 matches 7 bases. J was trimmed by 5 bases and V by 5 bases; bases with no gene match: 11. The CDR3 is made up of 15 amino acids. Germline V gene sequence: CDR1 SEHNR, CDR2 FQNEAQ (reference sequence). The CDR3 region is CASSVAQGRWTEAFF. CDR3 DNA: TGTGCCAGCAGCGTCGCACAGGGGAGATGGACTGAAGCTTTCTTT.

This clonotype turned up a few times. The V gene is TRBV5-1, the J gene TRBJ2-3; no definite D call. Germline CDR1 is SGHRS and CDR2 is YFSETQ. V lost 4 bases, J lost 2 bases, and 14 bases lay in between. This CDR3 has 15 amino acids. CDR3 amino acids: CASSLLESPTDTQYF. In nucleotides, the CDR3 is TGCGCCAGCAGCCTGCTAGAATCTCCCACAGATACGCAGTATTTT.

For the CDR3, the DNA is TGTGCCACCAGCAGAGATACGGGGAGCCAAGAGACCCAGTACTTC. Its translation: CATSRDTGSQETQYF. The chain recombines TRBV15 with TRBJ2-5; D possibly corresponds to TRBD2 (5 bases). Trimming removed 0 bases at V and 1 base at J, with 9 bases between. The CDR3 is made up of 15 amino acids. From germline, CDR1 is LNHNV and CDR2 YYDKDF (reference sequence). Full variable domain (missing parts from reference TRBV15 and TRBJ2-5): DAMVIQNPRYQVTQFGKPVTLSCSQTLNHNVMYWYQQKSSQAPKLLFHYYDKDFNNEADTPDNFQSRRPNTSFCFLDIRSPGLGDTAMYLCATSRDTGSQETQYFGPGTRLLVL.